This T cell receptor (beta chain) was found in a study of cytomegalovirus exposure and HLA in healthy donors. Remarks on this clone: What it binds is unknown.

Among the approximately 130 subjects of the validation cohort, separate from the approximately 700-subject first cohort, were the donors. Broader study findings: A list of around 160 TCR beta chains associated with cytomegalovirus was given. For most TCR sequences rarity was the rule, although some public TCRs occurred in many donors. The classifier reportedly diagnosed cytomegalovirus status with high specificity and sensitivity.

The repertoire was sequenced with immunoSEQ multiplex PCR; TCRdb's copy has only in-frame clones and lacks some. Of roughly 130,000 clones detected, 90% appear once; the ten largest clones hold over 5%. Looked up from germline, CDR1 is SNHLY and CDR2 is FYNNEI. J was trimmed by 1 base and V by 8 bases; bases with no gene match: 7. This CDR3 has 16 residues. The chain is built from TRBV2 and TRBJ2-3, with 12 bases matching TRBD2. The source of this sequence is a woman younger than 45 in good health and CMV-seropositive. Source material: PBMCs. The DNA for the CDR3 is TGTGCCAGCGGAGGACTAGCGGGATTCCGCACAGATACGCAGTATTTT. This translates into CASGGLAGFRTDTQYF.